What follows are 20 T cell receptor beta chains derived from one specimen sequenced in a study of blood T cell repertoires in COVID-19. The assay was immunoSEQ multiplex PCR, and TCRdb's table has in-frame clones only and misses some. The data show 62,000 or so clones, roughly 80% seen once. The sequenced sample was PBMCs or T cells enriched from blood (not recorded which). These receptor sequences come from a woman between 40 and 55 years old with acute COVID-19.

The chain is built from TRBV19 and TRBJ2-5; 13 bases agree with TRBD2. The CDR3 spans 17 residues. V shed 3 bases, J shed 5 bases, and the junction held 9 bases outside the gene matches. Germline V gene data show CDR1 as LNHDA and CDR2 as SQIVND (reference sequence). CDR3 amino acids: CASSIDRTSGGGETQYF. The DNA for the CDR3 is TGTGCCAGTAGTATCGACAGGACTAGCGGGGGAGGGGAGACCCAGTACTTC. The whole variable domain, remainder taken from reference TRBV19 and TRBJ2-5, is DGGITQSPKYLFRKEGQNVTLSCEQNLNHDAMYWYRQDPGQGLRLIYYSQIVNDFQKGDIAEGYSVSREKKESFPLTVTSAQKNPTAFYLCASSIDRTSGGGETQYFGPGTRLLVL.

This clone was detected only once. The chain joins TRBV24-1 to TRBJ1-1; D ambiguous. Germline V gene data show CDR1 as KGHDR and CDR2 as SFDVKD. The CDR3 loop spans 13 amino acids. V was shortened by 5 bases and J by 3 bases, with 9 bases between the two germline ends. CDR3 loop: CATSVDGYTEAFF. Written as DNA, the CDR3 is TGTGCCACCAGTGTCGACGGGTACACTGAAGCTTTCTTT.

This clone showed up just a few times. V gene TRBV3-1 (or the pseudogene TRBV3-2) combines with J gene TRBJ2-7, with 13 bases matching TRBD2. Germline loops: CDR1 LGHDT, CDR2 YNNKEL (reference sequence). J was trimmed by 1 base and V by 5 bases; bases with no gene match: 2. CDR3 length: 15 residues. The CDR3 here is CASSTSGRVSYEQYF. CDR3 DNA sequence: TGTGCCAGCAGCACTAGCGGGAGGGTGTCCTACGAGCAGTACTTC.

This chain links TRBV19 with TRBJ1-6; D is uncertain. The V end lost 7 bases, the J end lost 6 bases, and 16 bases lay between the germline ends. Germline CDR1 reads LNHDA; CDR2 reads SQIVND (reference sequence). The CDR3 extends over 15 amino acids. CDR3 amino acids: CASTETPRSNSPLHF. DNA for the CDR3: TGTGCCAGTACTGAGACACCTCGTAGTAATTCACCCCTCCACTTT.

The rearrangement links TRBV28 to TRBJ2-5; a possible D gene is TRBD2 (6 bases). Looked up from germline, CDR1 is MDHEN and CDR2 is SYDVKM. V was pared by 3 bases and J by 5 bases, with 22 bases between. The CDR3 runs 17 residues. The CDR3 sequence is CASSFWIAGREGETQYF. DNA of the CDR3: TGTGCCAGCAGTTTCTGGATTGCGGGGCGCGAGGGTGAGACCCAGTACTTC. The complete variable domain, with remaining parts taken from reference TRBV28 and TRBJ2-5, reads DVKVTQSSRYLVKRTGEKVFLECVQDMDHENMFWYRQDPGLGLRLIYFSYDVKMKEKGDIPEGYSVSREKKERFSLILESASTNQTSMYLCASSFWIAGREGETQYFGPGTRLLVL.

This clone came up a few times. The rearrangement uses TRBV14 and TRBJ2-7; TRBD2 agrees at 7 bases. Losses at the gene ends were 4 bases for V and 2 bases for J; bases not matched to a gene: 8. Germline CDR1 is SGHDN and CDR2 is FVKESK. CDR3 length equals 15 residues. The CDR3 coding sequence is TGTGCCAGCAGCCTCGGGACTACCATTGCCTACGAGCAGTACTTC. Amino acids: CASSLGTTIAYEQYF.

This chain joins TRBV5-1 and TRBJ1-3; perhaps TRBD1 as D (5 bases). Trimming cost V 0 bases and J 0 bases, with 16 bases left between them. The CDR3 runs 18 residues. In germline, CDR1 is SGHRS, CDR2 YFSETQ. CDR3 protein: CASSLAPQNRISGNTIYF. The CDR3 region has the DNA TGCGCCAGCAGCTTGGCCCCCCAAAACAGGATCTCTGGAAACACCATATATTTT.

In its sample, this clone was seen a few times. The chain combines TRBV14 with TRBJ1-3; D unresolved. Trimming cost V 0 bases and J 0 bases, with 6 bases left between them. The V gene's germline CDR1 is SGHDN and CDR2 FVKESK. The CDR3 loop spans 15 amino acids. The CDR3 DNA reads as TGTGCCAGCAGCCAAGACTGGCCCTCTGGAAACACCATATATTTT. As protein: CASSQDWPSGNTIYF. Together with reference TRBV14 and TRBJ1-3, the CDR3 gives the full variable domain: EAGVTQFPSHSVIEKGQTVTLRCDPISGHDNLYWYRRVMGKEIKFLLHFVKESKQDESGMPNNRFLAERTGGTYSTLKVQPAELEDSGVYFCASSQDWPSGNTIYFGEGSWLTVV.

This rearrangement joins TRBV12-3 or TRBV12-4 to TRBJ1-2; D ambiguous. The ends were cut back, 4 bases at V and 3 bases at J, with 9 bases in the middle. The CDR3 runs 13 residues. The CDR3 protein is CASSSGQYYGYTF. The CDR3 DNA reads TGTGCCAGCAGTTCTGGGCAGTACTATGGCTACACCTTC.

As for this clone: Additional DNA sequences in this sample encode the identical CDR3. Here the CDR3 reads CASSLANRGYEQYV. CDR3 DNA: TGTGCCAGCAGCTTAGCGAACAGGGGATACGAGCAGTACGTC. The gene calls are TRBV7-8 and TRBJ2-7; 7 bases are a match to TRBD1. Germline CDR1 SGHVS, CDR2 FQNEAQ. The CDR3 sequence is 14 residues long. Trimming took 0 bases from V and 4 from J; bases not matched to a gene: 3.

The chain links TRBV19 to TRBJ2-1, with D perhaps matching TRBD2 (6 bases). There are 15 residues in the CDR3. CDR1 and CDR2 (germline): LNHDA, SQIVND (reference sequence). Deletions cut 6 bases from V and 8 bases from J, with 20 bases between. CDR3 in amino acids: CASRVSGSARDEQFF. The CDR3 bases are TGTGCCAGTAGAGTTAGCGGATCGGCCAGGGATGAGCAGTTCTTC.

J is TRBJ2-7 and V is TRBV5-1, with no clear D. Trimming cost V 1 base and J 3 bases, with 23 bases left between them. This CDR3 is built from 18 residues. In germline, CDR1 is SGHRS, CDR2 YFSETQ. The CDR3, as DNA: TGCGCCAGCAGCTTGTCTTTTTCCGGAAAGGTGCAGGACTACGAGCAGTACTTC. It encodes CASSLSFSGKVQDYEQYF.

J is TRBJ1-6 and V is TRBV18; maybe TRBD1 (5 bases). The CDR3 contains 15 residues. Germline values: CDR1 KGHSH, CDR2 LQKENI. The V end lost 3 bases, the J end lost 9 bases, and 15 bases lay between the germline ends. The CDR3: CASSPSQTVGSPLHF. The CDR3 bases are TGTGCCAGCTCACCGTCCCAGACAGTGGGTTCACCCCTCCACTTT.

This clone was recorded a few times. DNA for the CDR3: TGCGCCAGCAGCTCCGGGAGTAACACTGAAGCTTTCTTT. Residues: CASSSGSNTEAFF. This rearrangement joins TRBV5-1 to TRBJ1-1; no reliable D call. Trimming left V 3 bases short and J 2 bases short, with 8 bases between. The CDR3 totals 13 residues. Germline V gene sequence: CDR1 SGHRS, CDR2 YFSETQ.

The table lists this clone with a count of one. The V and J genes are TRBV16 and TRBJ1-5; TRBD1 might be the D (6 bases). Germline CDR1 and CDR2: KGHSY and FQNENV. This CDR3 has 15 amino acids. V lost 4 bases and J lost 2, with 12 bases in between. This chain's CDR3 is CASSRTGIGNQPQHF. CDR3 nucleotide sequence: TGTGCCAGCAGCCGAACAGGGATCGGCAATCAGCCCCAGCATTTT.

This chain joins TRBV10-3 and TRBJ2-1; 10 bases fit TRBD2. This CDR3 comprises 16 residues. Germline V lookup: CDR1 ENHRY, CDR2 SYGVKD. With 0 bases clipped from V and 8 bases from J, the junction kept 7 bases outside the gene matches. CDR3 in amino acids: CAISESSGGALDEQFF. CDR3 DNA: TGTGCCATCAGTGAGTCGAGCGGGGGGGCATTGGATGAGCAGTTCTTC.

The chain is built from TRBV24-1 and TRBJ2-3; 9 bases are shared with TRBD2. V shed 0 bases and J 3 bases; nucleotides not matched to a gene: 6. CDR1 is KGHDR, CDR2 SFDVKD, per germline. This CDR3 is 17 amino acids long. CDR3 sequence: CATSDLGTSMSTDTQYF. Here the CDR3 DNA reads TGTGCCACCAGTGATTTGGGGACTAGCATGTCGACAGATACGCAGTATTTT.

The V call is TRBV6-6, the J call TRBJ1-1; D call uncertain. The CDR3 is made up of 11 amino acids. The germline V and J ends were trimmed by 0 bases and 8 bases, with 4 bases remaining between them. The germline V gene encodes CDR1 MNHNY and CDR2 SVGAGI (reference sequence). CDR3 amino acids: CASSYSEEAFF. In DNA, the CDR3 is TGTGCCAGCAGTTACTCGGAGGAAGCTTTCTTT.

This clone showed up just a few times. The V call is TRBV28, the J call TRBJ1-1; 9 nucleotides align to TRBD1. There are 14 residues in the CDR3. Germline CDR1 and CDR2: MDHEN and SYDVKM. V gave up 7 bases and J gave up 2 bases; unmatched junction bases: 5. Here the CDR3 DNA reads TGTGCCAGCATCAGACAGGGGGGAAACACTGAAGCTTTCTTT. This encodes CASIRQGGNTEAFF.

In this sample, this clone turned up a few times. This rearrangement joins TRBV28 to TRBJ2-3, with 14 bases identical to TRBD2. The CDR3 runs 15 residues. Germline loops: CDR1 MDHEN, CDR2 SYDVKM. Trimming at V came to 11 bases and at J to 8 bases, leaving 12 bases not matched to a gene. The CDR3 protein is CAGCPGTSGSATQYF. The CDR3 DNA follows: TGTGCCGGATGCCCCGGGACTAGCGGGAGTGCTACGCAGTATTTT.